The 15 T cell receptor beta chains below were found in one sample sequenced in a study of beta chain features in type 1 diabetes listed by TCRdb under 2018. Libraries were built with the immunoSEQ multiplex PCR assay. The High Capacity cDNA Reverse Transcription Kit was used to reverse transcribe all of the isolated RNA, meaning that expressed TCRB transcripts were what got sequenced. This immuneACCESS table, as held by TCRdb, lists in-frame sequences with V and J called but not all clones. Of the missing ones, under half trace to an unresolved V gene in checked studies; the others have no known cause. The sample table lists nearly 250,000 clones, 68% of them with a count of one. The top ten clonotypes cover about 0.051% of the sample. The source material was naive CD4+ T cells from blood. The intended sense of this specimen's cell subset or site label: true naive CD4+ T cells. Receptor source: a young man in good health.

V gene TRBV27 combines with J gene TRBJ2-1; 10 bases fit TRBD2. This CDR3 has 15 residues. In germline, CDR1 is MNHEY, CDR2 SMNVEV (reference sequence). Trimming cost V 6 bases and J 9 bases; bases outside gene matches: 11. The chain's CDR3 is CASRGTSGRAGEQFF. DNA of the CDR3: TGTGCCAGCAGGGGGACCAGCGGGAGGGCCGGTGAGCAGTTCTTC.

V is TRBV4-3 and J is TRBJ2-5; the D gene is possibly TRBD1 (5 bases). Germline V gene sequence: CDR1 LGHNA, CDR2 YSLEER. The CDR3 runs 17 residues. With 0 bases removed from V and 2 bases from J, the gap between germline ends came to 16 bases. The DNA of the CDR3 is TGCGCCAGCAGCCAAGATAGCCAGGGCTCCCTACAAGAGACCCAGTACTTC. Its translation is CASSQDSQGSLQETQYF.

The V call is TRBV23-1, the J call TRBJ1-1, with D possibly TRBD1 on 6 matching bases. TRBV23-1 qualifies as an ORF whose function is uncertain. The CDR3 is 15 amino acids. The germline V and J ends were trimmed by 1 base and 11 bases, with 20 bases remaining between them. The CDR3 sequence: CASSQYDSTGMEAFF. CDR3 in DNA: TGCGCCAGCAGTCAATACGACTCCACAGGGATGGAGGCTTTCTTT.

The chain recombines TRBV7-9 with TRBJ2-3; 11 positions match TRBD2. The CDR3 sequence is 18 residues long. The trim removed 3 bases at V and 2 bases at J, leaving 10 bases unmatched. From germline, CDR1 is SEHNR and CDR2 FQNEAQ (reference sequence). The CDR3 is CASSFPFSGRAPTDTQYF. CDR3 sequence (DNA): TGTGCCAGCAGCTTCCCCTTTAGCGGGAGGGCCCCCACAGATACGCAGTATTTT. Full variable domain (rest looked up from reference TRBV7-9 and TRBJ2-3): DTGVSQNPRHKITKRGQNVTFRCDPISEHNRLYWYRQTLGQGPEFLTYFQNEAQLEKSRLLSDRFSAERPKGSFSTLEIQRTEQGDSAMYLCASSFPFSGRAPTDTQYFGPGTRLTVL.

V is TRBV30 and J is TRBJ2-1; 8 nucleotides line up with TRBD2. CDR3 size: 15 residues. Germline lookup yields CDR1 GTSNPN and CDR2 SVGIG (reference sequence). J was trimmed by 3 bases and V by 0 bases; bases with no gene match: 4. The CDR3 bases are TGTGCCTGGAGTGTACCGGGACTAGGCTACAATGAGCAGTTCTTC. Translated: CAWSVPGLGYNEQFF. Based on the CDR3 plus reference TRBV30 and TRBJ2-1, the full variable domain is SQTIHQWPATLVQPVGSPLSLECTVEGTSNPNLYWYRQAAGRGLQLLFYSVGIGQISSEVPQNLSASRPQDRQFILSSKKLLLSDSGFYLCAWSVPGLGYNEQFFGPGTRLTVL.

The chain has TRBV10-3 and TRBJ2-5; possible D gene TRBD2, 6 bases. Trimming pared 0 bases from V and 7 bases from J, leaving 6 bases between. Germline lookup yields CDR1 ENHRY and CDR2 SYGVKD. The CDR3 totals 12 residues. CDR3 sequence: CAISESGRTQYF. As DNA, the CDR3 is TGTGCCATCAGTGAGTCCGGGAGGACCCAGTACTTC.

The chain joins TRBV30 to TRBJ1-2; D not certain. Germline V gives CDR1 GTSNPN, CDR2 SVGIG (reference sequence). CDR3 length: 14 amino acids. Trimming pared 3 bases from V and 4 bases from J, leaving 15 bases between. The CDR3 DNA reads TGTGCCTGGAGCCTAACCGGGCGCGCCTATGGCTACACCTTC. As protein: CAWSLTGRAYGYTF.

The chain is built from TRBV6-6 and TRBJ2-5, with 9 bases lining up with TRBD1. This CDR3 has 15 amino acids. Germline CDR1 is MNHNY and CDR2 is SVGAGI (reference sequence). Trimming at V came to 5 bases and at J to 5 bases, leaving 9 bases not matched to a gene. CDR3 sequence reads: CASSPADRGTETQYF. The CDR3 nucleotides read TGTGCCAGCAGTCCCGCGGACAGGGGAACGGAGACCCAGTACTTC.

V and J are TRBV30 and TRBJ1-2, with a weak D call TRBD1 (6 bases). This CDR3 is 14 amino acids long. Trimming took 4 bases from V and 2 from J, leaving 14 bases between them. From germline, CDR1 is GTSNPN and CDR2 SVGIG (reference sequence). The CDR3 sequence is CAWTPGVANYGYTF. The DNA of the CDR3 is TGTGCCTGGACTCCAGGGGTTGCGAACTATGGCTACACCTTC.

The rearrangement links TRBV14 to TRBJ2-3; 11 positions match TRBD2. CDR1 is SGHDN and CDR2 is FVKESK in the germline V gene. With V trimmed by 0 bases and J by 3 bases, 5 bases remained unmatched. This CDR3 has 17 residues. The CDR3 DNA reads as TGTGCCAGCAGCCAAGAACTAGCGGGAGCTTATACAGATACGCAGTATTTT. Translating it yields CASSQELAGAYTDTQYF.

The chain joins TRBV25-1 to TRBJ2-5; possibly TRBD2 for D (6 bases). Per the germline V gene, CDR1 is MGHDK and CDR2 is SYGVNS. The CDR3 is 14 amino acids. Trimming pared 3 bases from V and 0 bases from J, leaving 8 bases between. The CDR3 DNA reads TGTGCCAGCAGTGATGGGGGGTACCAAGAGACCCAGTACTTC. Encoded protein: CASSDGGYQETQYF.

Points on this clone: The sample has other DNA sequences that encode this CDR3 too. The V gene is TRBV29-1, the J gene TRBJ1-5, with D possibly matching TRBD1 (5 bases). The CDR3 covers 12 residues. The germline V gene has CDR1 SQVTM and CDR2 ANQGSEA. V was cut by 7 bases and J by 1 base, with 8 bases left in between. CDR3 DNA sequence: TGCAGCGCGGGGGGGAGCAATCAGCCCCAGCATTTT. Protein product: CSAGGSNQPQHF.

The chain couples TRBV30 to TRBJ2-5; weak D call: TRBD1 (6 bases). The germline V and J ends were trimmed by 2 bases and 6 bases, with 13 bases remaining between them. This CDR3 region has 13 residues. Germline CDR1 is GTSNPN and CDR2 is SVGIG (reference sequence). The chain's CDR3 is CAWSSGEGQTQYF. CDR3 bases: TGTGCCTGGAGTTCAGGGGAAGGTCAGACCCAGTACTTC.

This chain joins TRBV28 and TRBJ1-5; the D is unclear. Germline CDR1 reads MDHEN; CDR2 reads SYDVKM. The CDR3 is made up of 15 amino acids. V was clipped by 4 bases and J by 3 bases, with 13 bases between them. CDR3 bases: TGTGCCAGCAGTTGGCGTCGAGGACCCAATCAGCCCCAGCATTTT. It translates to CASSWRRGPNQPQHF.

This clone was detected a few times. The genes are TRBV27 and TRBJ2-6; D remains unclear. The CDR3 totals 15 residues. Trimming stripped 5 bases from V and 0 bases from J, with 8 bases between. Per germline, CDR1 MNHEY and CDR2 SMNVEV (reference sequence). The DNA for the CDR3 is TGTGCCAGCAGTCGCACCCCCTCTGGGGCCAACGTCCTGACTTTC. This gives the protein CASSRTPSGANVLTF.